This T cell receptor beta chain was documented in a study of human T cells and chemical hapten exposure. CDR1 is SGHNT, CDR2 YYREEE, per germline (reference sequence). V was cut by 4 bases and J by 1 base, with 11 bases left in between. CDR3 size: 14 residues. This clonotype was counted ten times or more. TCRdb used MiXCR to reprocess the RACE reads, holding one entry per CDR3 protein. The sample yields some 180,000 distinct CDR3 sequences, approximately 24% seen once. Specified time point: patch test 3, about 24 weeks after DPC sensitization. Treatment reported: therapeutic diphenylcyclopropenone sensitization with weekly scalp DPC.

The clonotype was recovered from a woman aged 35 to 49 with alopecia areata. Some clones in this sample may be carry-over from other donors' samples. The rearrangement joins TRBV5-4 to TRBJ2-5; D is undetermined. This specimen consisted of whole blood, obtained in connection with sensitization to the hapten diphenylcyclopropenone (DPC). DNA for the CDR3: TGTGCCAGCAGCCCGACCGACACCCAAGAGACCCAGTACTTC. Protein: CASSPTDTQETQYF.